This T cell receptor beta chain was identified during a study of beta chain features in type 1 diabetes. This CDR3 comprises 16 residues. Per germline, CDR1 MGHRA and CDR2 YSYEKL. TCRB transcripts that were expressed got sequenced, as all of the isolated RNA had been reverse transcribed. TCRdb's table, derived via immunoSEQ multiplex PCR, lists solely in-frame clones and lacks some. The table lists about 360,000 clones, about 12% of them singletons. Sorting gave populations that all exceeded 98% purity. General study points: Reduced insertions and increased deletions marked VDJ junctions in type 1 diabetes patients.

The table lists this clone with a few counts. No antigen is known for it. At one end the junction does not follow the germline gene, possibly because of a read error. This chain joins TRBV4-1 and TRBJ2-7; D possibly corresponds to TRBD1 (6 bases). Sequences were obtained from naive CD4+ T cells from blood. The receptor was isolated from a man aged 18 to 30 in good health. For the CDR3, the DNA is TGTGCCAGCAGCCAAGAATGGGCACAGGGCTACTACGAGCAGTACTTC. Its protein product is CASSQEWAQGYYEQYF.